This T cell receptor beta chain was sequenced during a study of blood T cell repertoires in COVID-19. Study at large: Spain, Italy and the United States supplied samples that represented acute and convalescent COVID-19.

Authors' processing steps: Reference gene primer amplification yielded estimated nucleated cell counts. Sequencing was performed with immunoSEQ multiplex PCR; in TCRdb, only in-frame clones are kept and a portion is missing. That table gives V, J and clone size, and the DNA gave D and trimming. In the table there are approximately 81,000 clones, 70% to 90% of which are singletons. CDR1 is KGHSH and CDR2 is LQKENI in the germline V gene. The CDR3 totals 16 residues. V lost 5 bases, J lost 2 bases, and 7 bases stayed unmatched. This TCR was recovered from a man aged 65-85 years with active or convalescent COVID-19. Sequencing was done on a sample of peripheral blood. The rearrangement uses TRBV18 and TRBJ2-2; 8 nucleotides line up with TRBD1. Here the CDR3 DNA reads TGTGCCAGCTCATCGGACAGGGTCGGAAACACCGGGGAGCTGTTTTTT. It codes for CASSSDRVGNTGELFF.